A single sample gave rise to the 23 T cell receptor beta chains below, sequenced in a study of blood T cell repertoires in COVID-19. Using immunoSEQ multiplex PCR, the repertoire was profiled, and TCRdb retains in-frame clones only, with some absent. The sample holds under 75,000 clones, about 76% seen once. Sequencing used peripheral blood. The receptor source for this set is a woman of 80 years or more with acute or convalescent COVID-19.

The chain couples TRBV29-1 to TRBJ2-1; 10 nucleotides agree with TRBD1. V shed 3 bases and J 10 bases; nucleotides not matched to a gene: 9. The CDR3 spans 14 residues. Germline V gene data show CDR1 as SQVTM and CDR2 as ANQGSEA. CDR3 nucleotides: TGCAGCGTTGAGGGGGGACAGGGGACGACAGAGCAGTTCTTC. Encoded protein: CSVEGGQGTTEQFF.

This clone appeared many times. The rearrangement uses TRBV5-4 and TRBJ2-1; no clear D. CDR1 is SGHNT, CDR2 YYREEE, per germline (reference sequence). The V gene lost 3 bases and the J gene lost 5 bases, with 12 bases spanning the gap. This CDR3 has 14 amino acids. CDR3 sequence reads: CASSSLTQNNEQFF. The DNA of the CDR3 is TGTGCCAGCAGCTCCTTGACTCAAAACAATGAGCAGTTCTTC. Complete variable domain (other parts from reference TRBV5-4 and TRBJ2-1): ETGVTQSPTHLIKTRGQQVTLRCSSQSGHNTVSWYQQALGQGPQFIFQYYREEENGRGNFPPRFSGLQFPNYSSELNVNALELDDSALYLCASSSLTQNNEQFFGPGTRLTVL.

J is TRBJ2-3 and V is TRBV3-1 (or the pseudogene TRBV3-2); the match to TRBD1 covers 8 bases. Germline assignment: CDR1 LGHDT and CDR2 YNNKEL (reference sequence). V lost 4 bases and J lost 2; bases outside the gene matches: 8. The CDR3 is made up of 16 amino acids. The CDR3 DNA follows: TGTGCCAGCAGCCGCTCGACAGGGGCCGACACAGATACGCAGTATTTT. Amino acid sequence: CASSRSTGADTDTQYF.

CDR3 sequence reads: CASNNRDSASYEQYF. CDR3 DNA sequence: TGCGCCAGCAACAACCGGGACAGTGCTTCCTACGAGCAGTACTTC. The chain couples TRBV5-1 to TRBJ2-7; TRBD1 aligns across 7 bases. J was trimmed by 1 base and V by 6 bases; bases with no gene match: 10. Germline CDR1 reads SGHRS; CDR2 reads YFSETQ. The CDR3 is 15 residues long. The full variable domain, its missing parts supplied by reference TRBV5-1 and TRBJ2-7, is KAGVTQTPRYLIKTRGQQVTLSCSPISGHRSVSWYQQTPGQGLQFLFEYFSETQRNKGNFPGRFSGRQFSNSRSEMNVSTLELGDSALYLCASNNRDSASYEQYFGPGTRLTVT.

The chain links TRBV10-3 to TRBJ2-4; 12 bases line up with TRBD1. Per germline, CDR1 ENHRY and CDR2 SYGVKD. The CDR3 covers 16 residues. V lost 6 bases and J lost 8; bases outside the gene matches: 11. The CDR3 sequence is CAISPGTGGPGDIQYF. CDR3 nucleotides: TGTGCCATCAGCCCCGGGACAGGGGGCCCGGGGGACATTCAGTACTTC.

This clone was counted once. The chain links TRBV28 to TRBJ1-4, with D possibly matching TRBD1 (5 bases). Trimming removed 5 bases at V and 4 bases at J, with 20 bases between. Germline V gives CDR1 MDHEN, CDR2 SYDVKM. The CDR3 runs to 17 residues. CDR3 loop: CASSPVRSTRGNEKLFF. Written as DNA, the CDR3 is TGTGCCAGCAGTCCTGTGAGGTCAACAAGGGGTAATGAAAAACTGTTTTTT.

The V gene is TRBV5-1, the J gene TRBJ1-1; the match to TRBD1 covers 7 bases. The CDR3 is 13 residues long. Unmatched junction bases numbered 2, after V lost 3 bases and J lost 3 bases. CDR1 and CDR2 (germline): SGHRS, YFSETQ. The CDR3 sequence is CASSSTGDTEAFF. Written as DNA, the CDR3 is TGCGCCAGCAGCTCCACAGGGGACACTGAAGCTTTCTTT.

The chain combines TRBV18 with TRBJ2-5, with a possible D match to TRBD1 (6 bases). The V and J ends lost 4 bases and 2 bases respectively, with 11 bases between them. Germline V gives CDR1 KGHSH, CDR2 LQKENI. The CDR3 covers 14 residues. The CDR3 nucleotides are TGTGCCAGCTCACGAGGACAGCTTCAAGAGACCCAGTACTTC. Its protein product is CASSRGQLQETQYF.

This chain uses TRBV28 with TRBJ1-2, with TRBD1 matching over 10 bases. The germline CDR1 and CDR2 sequences are MDHEN and SYDVKM. The CDR3 is made up of 16 amino acids. V was clipped by 1 base and J by 8 bases; unmatched bases: 10. CDR3 sequence reads: CASSLFPGQGNEGYTF. Written as DNA, the CDR3 is TGTGCCAGCAGTTTATTTCCGGGACAGGGGAATGAAGGCTACACCTTC.

The rearrangement joins TRBV10-3 to TRBJ2-3; 9 nucleotides match TRBD2. The V segment lost 6 bases and the J segment 1 base; nucleotides outside the gene matches: 5. From germline, CDR1 is ENHRY and CDR2 SYGVKD. This CDR3 is 15 amino acids long. The CDR3 reads CAISLAGLGTDTQYF. CDR3 DNA sequence: TGTGCCATCAGCCTAGCGGGATTAGGCACAGATACGCAGTATTTT.

The rearrangement uses TRBV9 and TRBJ2-5; TRBD2 aligns across 10 bases. CDR3 length equals 13 residues. CDR1 and CDR2 (germline): SGDLS, YYNGEE. V lost 7 bases to trimming and J lost 1 base; unmatched junction nucleotides: 1. DNA of the CDR3: TGTGCCAGCTCTAGCGGGAGCCAAGAGACCCAGTACTTC. Translating it yields CASSSGSQETQYF.

The J gene is TRBJ2-3, the V gene TRBV28; TRBD1 might be the D (7 bases). The CDR3 extends over 16 amino acids. Germline V lookup: CDR1 MDHEN, CDR2 SYDVKM. With 2 bases removed from V and 1 base from J, the gap between germline ends came to 13 bases. CDR3 in DNA: TGTGCCAGCAGTTTAAGACAGGGCGGGGGCACAGATACGCAGTATTTT. This sequence encodes CASSLRQGGGTDTQYF.

The chain joins TRBV7-3 to TRBJ2-3, with 8 bases that match TRBD1. Unmatched junction bases numbered 15, after V lost 1 base and J lost 6 bases. This CDR3 has 18 amino acids. The V gene's germline CDR1 is SGHTA and CDR2 FQGTGA. CDR3 DNA sequence: TGTGCCAGCAGCTTAATCGGGTCAGGGGGCCGCCCAGGTGATACGCAGTATTTT. Its translation is CASSLIGSGGRPGDTQYF.

In this sample, this clone turned up a few times. J is TRBJ2-3 and V is TRBV5-1; tentative D call: TRBD1 (6 bases). V was pared by 4 bases and J by 0 bases, with 15 bases between. Germline V gives CDR1 SGHRS, CDR2 YFSETQ. CDR3 length: 16 residues. CDR3 nucleotide sequence: TGCGCCAGCAGCCCAGGACAGTCCTCTAGCACAGATACGCAGTATTTT. It translates to CASSPGQSSSTDTQYF.

J is TRBJ2-1 and V is TRBV2; TRBD1 matches 8 bases. This CDR3 region has 13 residues. With 4 bases clipped from V and 7 bases from J, the junction kept 3 bases outside the gene matches. From germline, CDR1 is SNHLY and CDR2 FYNNEI. The CDR3 DNA is TGTGCCAGCAGTGGACAGGGGAGGAATGAGCAGTTCTTC. This codes for CASSGQGRNEQFF.

V is TRBV28 and J is TRBJ2-7, with 9 bases matching TRBD1. V lost 1 base to trimming and J lost 2 bases; unmatched junction nucleotides: 0. Germline CDR1 MDHEN, CDR2 SYDVKM. CDR3 length: 14 amino acids. The CDR3 loop reads CASSLYRGPYEQYF. Written as DNA, the CDR3 is TGTGCCAGCAGTTTATACAGGGGGCCCTACGAGCAGTACTTC.

This clone was counted a few times. The chain has TRBV15 and TRBJ2-4; 7 positions agree with TRBD1. After removal of 5 bases from V and 7 bases from J, the junction contained 8 bases not matched to a gene. Germline lookup yields CDR1 LNHNV and CDR2 YYDKDF (reference sequence). The CDR3 covers 14 residues. Here the CDR3 reads CATSARQGSNIQYF. DNA for the CDR3: TGTGCCACCAGCGCCCGACAGGGATCGAACATTCAGTACTTC.

This chain connects TRBV9 to TRBJ1-2, with unresolved D. V was cut by 0 bases and J by 5 bases, with 14 bases left in between. From germline, CDR1 is SGDLS and CDR2 YYNGEE. This CDR3 is built from 15 residues. The DNA for the CDR3 is TGTGCCAGCAGCGTAGACGAGGGTGGGTATTATGGCTACACCTTC. Amino acids: CASSVDEGGYYGYTF.

V gene TRBV12-3 or TRBV12-4 combines with J gene TRBJ2-2; D possibly corresponds to TRBD2 (5 bases). The CDR3 extends over 13 amino acids. V was pared by 2 bases and J by 6 bases, with 7 bases between. Here the CDR3 reads CASSLTAAGELFF. CDR3 DNA sequence: TGTGCCAGCAGTTTAACAGCGGCCGGGGAGCTGTTTTTT.

J is TRBJ1-1 and V is TRBV5-1; weak D call: TRBD1 (5 bases). Germline CDR1 SGHRS, CDR2 YFSETQ. Deletions cut 7 bases from V and 8 bases from J, with 15 bases between. This CDR3 has 12 amino acids. CDR3 sequence: CASRGWESEAFF. CDR3 nucleotide sequence: TGCGCCAGCCGGGGGTGGGAGTCGGAAGCTTTCTTT.

The V gene is TRBV2, the J gene TRBJ2-3, with TRBD1 as a possible D gene (6 bases). V was clipped by 10 bases and J by 3 bases, with 17 bases between them. Germline lookup yields CDR1 SNHLY and CDR2 FYNNEI. The CDR3 loop spans 14 amino acids. CDR3 residues: CANIEGVWTDTQYF. In DNA, the CDR3 is TGTGCCAACATCGAGGGGGTATGGACAGATACGCAGTATTTT. The whole variable domain, filled in from reference TRBV2 and TRBJ2-3, reads EPEVTQTPSHQVTQMGQEVILRCVPISNHLYFYWYRQILGQKVEFLVSFYNNEISEKSEIFDDQFSVERPDGSNFTLKIRSTKLEDSAMYFCANIEGVWTDTQYFGPGTRLTVL.

A single count supports this clone. The chain links TRBV27 to TRBJ1-4; 8 nucleotides match TRBD1. CDR3 length: 14 residues. Germline CDR1 MNHEY, CDR2 SMNVEV (reference sequence). The V segment lost 5 bases and the J segment 4 bases; nucleotides outside the gene matches: 3. The DNA of the CDR3 is TGTGCCAGCAGTCGGACAGGGCTTAATGAAAAACTGTTTTTT. Amino acids: CASSRTGLNEKLFF.

This clone was counted once. The chain couples TRBV18 to TRBJ1-2; a weak D match, TRBD1 (5 bases). With 3 bases removed from V and 1 base from J, the gap between germline ends came to 15 bases. This CDR3 comprises 16 residues. Germline values: CDR1 KGHSH, CDR2 LQKENI. The CDR3 here is CASSPTTDEYNYGYTF. CDR3 DNA: TGTGCCAGCTCACCGACGACAGATGAATATAACTATGGCTACACCTTC.